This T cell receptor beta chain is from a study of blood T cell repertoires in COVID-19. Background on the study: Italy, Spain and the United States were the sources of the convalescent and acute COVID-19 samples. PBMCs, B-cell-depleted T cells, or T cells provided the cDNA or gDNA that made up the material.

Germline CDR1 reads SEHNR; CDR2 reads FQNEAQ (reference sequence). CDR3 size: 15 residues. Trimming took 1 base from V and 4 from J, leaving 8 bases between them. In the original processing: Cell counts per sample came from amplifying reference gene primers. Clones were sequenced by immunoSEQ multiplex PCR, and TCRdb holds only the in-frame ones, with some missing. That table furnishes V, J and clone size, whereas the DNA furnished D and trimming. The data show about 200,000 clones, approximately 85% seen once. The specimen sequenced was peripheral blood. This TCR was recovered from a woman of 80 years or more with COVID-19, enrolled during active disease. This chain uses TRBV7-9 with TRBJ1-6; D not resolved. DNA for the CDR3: TGTGCCAGCAGCTTAGGCGAAGCTTATAATTCACCCCTCCACTTT. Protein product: CASSLGEAYNSPLHF. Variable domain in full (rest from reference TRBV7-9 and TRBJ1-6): DTGVSQNPRHKITKRGQNVTFRCDPISEHNRLYWYRQTLGQGPEFLTYFQNEAQLEKSRLLSDRFSAERPKGSFSTLEIQRTEQGDSAMYLCASSLGEAYNSPLHFGNGTRLTVT.